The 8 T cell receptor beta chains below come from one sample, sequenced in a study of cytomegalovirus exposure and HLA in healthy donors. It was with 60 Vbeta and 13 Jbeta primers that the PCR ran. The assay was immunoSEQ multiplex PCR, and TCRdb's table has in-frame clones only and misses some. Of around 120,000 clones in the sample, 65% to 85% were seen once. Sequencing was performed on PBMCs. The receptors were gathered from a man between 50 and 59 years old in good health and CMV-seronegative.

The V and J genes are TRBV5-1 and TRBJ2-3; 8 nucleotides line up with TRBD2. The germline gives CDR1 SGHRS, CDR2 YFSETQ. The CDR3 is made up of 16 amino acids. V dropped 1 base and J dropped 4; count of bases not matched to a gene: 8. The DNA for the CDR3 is TGCGCCAGCAGCTTGAGGACTAGCAGTTTTGCAGATACGCAGTATTTT. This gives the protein CASSLRTSSFADTQYF.

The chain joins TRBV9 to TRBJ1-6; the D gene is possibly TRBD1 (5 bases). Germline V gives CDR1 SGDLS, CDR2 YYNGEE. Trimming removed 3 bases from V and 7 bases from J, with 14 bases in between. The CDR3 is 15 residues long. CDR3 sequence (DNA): TGTGCCAGCAGCGCGGGACCGGAGGGAAATTCACCCCTCCACTTT. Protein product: CASSAGPEGNSPLHF. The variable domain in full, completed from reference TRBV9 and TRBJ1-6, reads DSGVTQTPKHLITATGQRVTLRCSPRSGDLSVYWYQQSLDQGLQFLIQYYNGEERAKGNILERFSAQQFPDLHSELNLSSLELGDSALYFCASSAGPEGNSPLHFGNGTRLTVT.

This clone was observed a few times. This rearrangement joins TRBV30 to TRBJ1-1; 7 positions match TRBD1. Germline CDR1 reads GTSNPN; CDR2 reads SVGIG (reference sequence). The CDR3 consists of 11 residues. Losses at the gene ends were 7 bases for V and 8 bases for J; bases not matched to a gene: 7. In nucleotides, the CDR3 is TGTGCCTATTTAGAGACAGGGGAAGCTTTCTTT. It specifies CAYLETGEAFF.

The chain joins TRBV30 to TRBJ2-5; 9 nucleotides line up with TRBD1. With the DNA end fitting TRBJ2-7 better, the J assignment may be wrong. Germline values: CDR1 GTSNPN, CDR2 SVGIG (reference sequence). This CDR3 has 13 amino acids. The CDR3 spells CASLWTGVYEQYF. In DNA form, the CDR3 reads TGTGCCTCTCTTTGGACAGGGGTCTACGAGCAGTACTTC.

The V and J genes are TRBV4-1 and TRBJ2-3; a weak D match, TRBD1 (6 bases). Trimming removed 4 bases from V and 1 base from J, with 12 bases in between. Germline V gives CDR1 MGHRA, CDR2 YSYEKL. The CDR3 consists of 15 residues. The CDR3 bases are TGCGCCAGCAGCCGATCGGACAGCCGCACAGATACGCAGTATTTT. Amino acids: CASSRSDSRTDTQYF.

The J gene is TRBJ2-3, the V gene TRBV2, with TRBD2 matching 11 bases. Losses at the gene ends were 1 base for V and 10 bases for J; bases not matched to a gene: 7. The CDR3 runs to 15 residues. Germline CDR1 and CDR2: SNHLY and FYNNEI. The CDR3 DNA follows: TGTGCCAGCAGTGAAGGACTAGCGGGACTGGCACCGCAGTATTTT. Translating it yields CASSEGLAGLAPQYF.

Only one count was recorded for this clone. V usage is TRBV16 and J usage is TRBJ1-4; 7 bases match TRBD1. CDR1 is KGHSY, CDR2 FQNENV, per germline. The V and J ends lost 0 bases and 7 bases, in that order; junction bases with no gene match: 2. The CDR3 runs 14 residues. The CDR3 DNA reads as TGTGCCAGCAGCCAATCGGAGGGGGCTGAAAAACTGTTTTTT. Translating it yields CASSQSEGAEKLFF.

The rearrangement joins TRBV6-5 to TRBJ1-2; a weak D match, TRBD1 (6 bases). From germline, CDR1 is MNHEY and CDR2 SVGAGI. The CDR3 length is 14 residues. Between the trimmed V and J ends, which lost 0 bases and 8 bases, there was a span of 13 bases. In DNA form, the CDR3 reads TGTGCCAGCAGTTACTCGGGCAGGGGTGGCGGCTACACCTTC. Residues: CASSYSGRGGGYTF.